What follows describes a single TCR beta chain. This clonotype has just a few counts. There is no known antigen for this receptor. Per-base quality was not reported, and no clone a single base away is much larger than it. Taken from the germline V gene (reference sequence), the CDR1 and CDR2 loops are SEHNR and FQNEAQ. Counted from cysteine to phenylalanine, this CDR3 has 12 amino acids. Only the CDR3 part of the read is kept: 36 bases, read in frame from the first base. Trimming removed 7 bases from V and 6 bases from J, leaving 12 bases between the germline ends. The library was prepared using RACE. Sequencing was performed on a NextSeq 500. Library preparation attached unique molecular identifiers to individual cDNA molecules for quantitative, reproducible TCR counting. Each blood RNA sample was used to sequence both TCR alpha and TCR beta chains. The authors processed their data as follows. The median number of TCRs per sample was 85,000 to 100,000, ranging from about 23,224 to 700,000. V, J and CDR3 annotation of the TCR reads was carried out using the Decombinator software suite. For PS versus PT1 abundance plots, all samples were subsampled to the same number of TCRs (28,000). TCRs were defined as expanded if absent before sensitization and observed at least eight times at the 2-week time point. TCRdb reprocessing: public reads trimmed at Q25 with fastp, clones called with MiXCR, in-frame beta chains kept. Each record represents a unique CDR3 protein, reported with the most common genes and DNA among its rows. In this record, the V and J calls reflect TCRdb's handling and not the investigators' own analysis. For this sample the table gives 300,000 to 450,000 distinct CDR3 sequences, of which roughly 4.8% were detected only once. The leading ten clones occupy under 3% of the sample.

According to the study, the label for this sample's time point signals: patch test 1, 2 weeks after DPC sensitization. Read against the paper, the sample's treatment or condition label means: therapeutic diphenylcyclopropenone sensitization with weekly scalp DPC. At every patch-test visit, the blood draw took place before the patch test was put on. Eligible patients were aged 18 to 70, diagnosed with alopecia, deemed suitable for DPC therapy, and excluded if pregnant. Total RNA was extracted from unfractionated whole blood collected in Tempus Blood RNA tubes. These data originate in a study of human T cells and chemical hapten exposure (dated by TCRdb to the early 2020s). With respect to the entire study: For sensitization, 2% DPC in acetone was applied to an approximately 2 cm by approximately 2 cm area of upper inner arm skin. The libraries were sequenced as a pool, and the TCR yield per sample differed mostly because of small variations in library volumes within the pool. Blood for TCR sequencing was provided by twenty-nine alopecia patients at one to four time points (pre-sensitization, 2, 6 and 24 weeks). The mostly female patient cohort included alopecia areata with under or over 50% scalp involvement, alopecia totalis and alopecia universalis. Patch testing on the upper back used Finn chambers containing 0.01% DPC, with scoring done after 6 days according to International Contact Dermatitis Research Group standards. Peripheral blood TCR repertoire changes were tracked in vivo in alopecia patients during primary and secondary sensitization to the hapten diphenylcyclopropenone (DPC). Blood samples were taken from patients before sensitization (week 0) and then at 2, 6 and about 24 weeks after DPC sensitization. Weekly therapeutic DPC doses were additionally applied to the scalp of patients throughout the roughly 23-week study period.

What the authors observed across the whole study: Patch test score correlated positively with the number of PT1 expanded TCRs, reaching significance at thresholds 8, 16 and 32 but not at 4. Repeated subsampling changed both the strength of the expansion versus patch-test correlation and the threshold at which that correlation became significant. Compared with pre-sensitization or healthy control sets, expanded TCRs formed significantly more large CDR3 similarity clusters, which is consistent with antigen-driven responses. DPC sensitization did not change how many TCRs were above 1 in 1000 frequency, and no evidence was found of alterations in global repertoire structure. Alopecia, a presumed autoimmune disease, was present in all patients, so the immune response of the patients might differ from that of healthy individuals.

The receptor chain draws on TRBV7-9 and TRBJ1-1, with the D gene not confidently named. This TCR was recovered from a woman in her fifties or sixties with alopecia areata. Some clones in this sample may be carry-over from other donors' samples. Sequences were derived from whole blood, sampled in connection with sensitization to the hapten diphenylcyclopropenone (DPC). The nucleotides read TGTGCCAGCACCCCATCCGGCGCTGAAGCTTTCTTT. It translates to CASTPSGAEAFF.